Below are 9 T cell receptor beta chains sequenced from a single sample in a study of T cell responses to AZD1222 COVID-19 vaccine. Clones were read by immunoSEQ multiplex PCR, and TCRdb kept only the in-frame ones, dropping some. The sample has some 130,000 clones, 89% seen once. The material sequenced was peripheral blood, taken 28 days after the second AZD1222 dose. These receptors originate from an adult who received the AZD1222 COVID-19 vaccine.

The chain uses TRBV28 and TRBJ1-2, with D possibly matching TRBD1 (6 bases). This CDR3 is 15 amino acids long. Per the germline V gene, CDR1 is MDHEN and CDR2 is SYDVKM. Trimming cost V 4 bases and J 5 bases, with 17 bases left between them. The CDR3 loop is CASSSGTGTPYGYTF. CDR3 sequence (DNA): TGTGCCAGCAGTTCAGGAACCGGGACACCATATGGCTACACCTTC.

The rearrangement joins TRBV19 to TRBJ2-1; D gene unclear. From germline, CDR1 is LNHDA and CDR2 SQIVND (reference sequence). The length of the CDR3 is 17 residues. V was shortened by 6 bases and J by 5 bases, with 23 bases between the two germline ends. The DNA of the CDR3 is TGTGCCAGTAGACGGTCGGATATTGGGAATAAGGACAATGAGCAGTTCTTC. It is translated as CASRRSDIGNKDNEQFF.

The chain employs TRBV3-1 (or the pseudogene TRBV3-2) and TRBJ1-5; 8 nucleotides agree with TRBD1. The germline V gene has CDR1 LGHDT and CDR2 YNNKEL (reference sequence). CDR3 length: 17 amino acids. V gave up 0 bases and J gave up 6 bases; unmatched junction bases: 10. The chain's CDR3 is CASSQDPRTGIRQPQHF. CDR3 nucleotide sequence: TGTGCCAGCAGCCAAGATCCCCGGACAGGGATCCGTCAGCCCCAGCATTTT.

V is TRBV5-5 and J is TRBJ2-7, with 8 bases matching TRBD2. The CDR3 covers 16 residues. V shed 4 bases, J shed 4 bases, and the junction held 13 bases outside the gene matches. The germline CDR1 and CDR2 sequences are SGHKS and YYEKEE (reference sequence). Here the CDR3 reads CASSPTTPGLEYEQYF. Here the CDR3 DNA reads TGTGCCAGCAGCCCAACGACACCGGGACTAGAGTACGAGCAGTACTTC.

The V gene is TRBV30, the J gene TRBJ2-2, with a possible D match to TRBD1 (6 bases). The CDR3 loop spans 14 amino acids. CDR1 and CDR2 from the germline V gene are GTSNPN and SVGIG (reference sequence). V gave up 3 bases and J gave up 0 bases, with 8 bases separating them. DNA of the CDR3: TGTGCCTGGAGGTACAGGGCGAACACCGGGGAGCTGTTTTTT. This translates into CAWRYRANTGELFF.

The chain is built from TRBV10-3 and TRBJ1-3; tentatively, D is TRBD1 (6 bases). V was shortened by 10 bases and J by 4 bases, with 23 bases between the two germline ends. The CDR3 runs to 16 residues. From germline, CDR1 is ENHRY and CDR2 SYGVKD. DNA for the CDR3: TGTGCCACCGCCGCGGTGATGGGGGGGCAAGGAAACACCATATATTTT. Translated: CATAAVMGGQGNTIYF.

The rearrangement links TRBV13 to TRBJ2-7; perhaps TRBD1 as D (6 bases). The CDR3 consists of 15 residues. The V gene lost 6 bases and the J gene lost 0 bases, with 15 bases spanning the gap. Germline CDR1 and CDR2: PRHDT and FYEKMQ (reference sequence). The CDR3 nucleotides are TGTGCCAGCAGTCGGTCAGGGACACCCTCCTACGAGCAGTACTTC. It yields the protein CASSRSGTPSYEQYF.

The J gene is TRBJ1-3, the V gene TRBV7-9; 8 positions agree with TRBD1. Germline V gives CDR1 SEHNR, CDR2 FQNEAQ (reference sequence). After removal of 3 bases from V and 1 base from J, the junction contained 2 bases not matched to a gene. The CDR3 is made up of 15 amino acids. CDR3 protein: CASSFQGASGNTIYF. CDR3 coding DNA: TGTGCCAGCAGCTTCCAGGGGGCTTCTGGAAACACCATATATTTT.

The rearrangement uses TRBV14 and TRBJ1-2, with D perhaps matching TRBD1 (5 bases). V was shortened by 2 bases and J by 8 bases, with 15 bases between the two germline ends. Looked up from germline, CDR1 is SGHDN and CDR2 is FVKESK. The CDR3 spans 14 residues. CDR3 region: CASSQSARGPGYTF. DNA of the CDR3: TGTGCCAGCAGCCAATCAGCTAGGGGTCCGGGCTACACCTTC.